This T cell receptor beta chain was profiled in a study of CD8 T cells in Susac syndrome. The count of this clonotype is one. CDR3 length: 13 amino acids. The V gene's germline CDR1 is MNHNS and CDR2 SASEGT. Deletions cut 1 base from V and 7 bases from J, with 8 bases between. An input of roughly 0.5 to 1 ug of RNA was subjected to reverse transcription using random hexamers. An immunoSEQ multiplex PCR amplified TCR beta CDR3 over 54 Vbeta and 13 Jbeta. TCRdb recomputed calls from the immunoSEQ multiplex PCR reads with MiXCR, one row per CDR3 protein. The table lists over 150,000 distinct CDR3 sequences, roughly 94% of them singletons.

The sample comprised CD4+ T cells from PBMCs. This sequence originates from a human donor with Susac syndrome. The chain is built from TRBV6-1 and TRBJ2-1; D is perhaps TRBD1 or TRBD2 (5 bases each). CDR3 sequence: CASSEERGNEQFF. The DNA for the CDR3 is TGTGCCAGCAGTGAAGAGAGGGGAAATGAGCAGTTCTTC.